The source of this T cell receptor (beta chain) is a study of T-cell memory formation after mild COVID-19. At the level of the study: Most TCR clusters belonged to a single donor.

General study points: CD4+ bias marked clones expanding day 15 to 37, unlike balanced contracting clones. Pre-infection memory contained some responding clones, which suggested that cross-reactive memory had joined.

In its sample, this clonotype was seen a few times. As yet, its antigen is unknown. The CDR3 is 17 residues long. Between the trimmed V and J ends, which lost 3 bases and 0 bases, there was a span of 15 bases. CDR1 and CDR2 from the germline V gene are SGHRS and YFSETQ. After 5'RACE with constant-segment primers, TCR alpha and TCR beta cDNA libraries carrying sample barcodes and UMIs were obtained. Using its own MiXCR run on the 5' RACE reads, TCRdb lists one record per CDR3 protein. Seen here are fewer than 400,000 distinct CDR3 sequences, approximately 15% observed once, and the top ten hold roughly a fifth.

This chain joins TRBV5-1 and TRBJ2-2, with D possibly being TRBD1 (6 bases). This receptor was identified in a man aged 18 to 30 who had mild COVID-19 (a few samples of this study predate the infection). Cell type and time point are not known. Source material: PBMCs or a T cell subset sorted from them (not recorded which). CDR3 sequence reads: CASSWETGPPNTGELFF. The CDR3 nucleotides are TGCGCCAGCAGCTGGGAGACAGGACCCCCGAACACCGGGGAGCTGTTTTTT.